The sequence of this T cell receptor (beta chain) was determined in a study of T-cell memory formation after mild COVID-19. V shed 8 bases and J shed 6 bases, with 16 bases lying between them. Germline-derived CDR1 and CDR2 are MNHNS and SASEGT. CDR3 size: 13 residues. TCRdb fed the 5' RACE reads into MiXCR, producing one record per CDR3 protein. The sample yields over 450,000 distinct CDR3 sequences, roughly 21% seen once. The clonotype was recovered from an adult woman who had mild COVID-19 (a few samples of this study predate the infection). Cell type and time point are not known. The chain employs TRBV6-1 and TRBJ1-2; no reliable D call. Sequenced material: PBMCs or a T cell subset sorted from them (not recorded which). The CDR3 spells CASWVGRAHGYTF. DNA for the CDR3: TGTGCCAGCTGGGTAGGAAGGGCGCATGGCTACACCTTC.